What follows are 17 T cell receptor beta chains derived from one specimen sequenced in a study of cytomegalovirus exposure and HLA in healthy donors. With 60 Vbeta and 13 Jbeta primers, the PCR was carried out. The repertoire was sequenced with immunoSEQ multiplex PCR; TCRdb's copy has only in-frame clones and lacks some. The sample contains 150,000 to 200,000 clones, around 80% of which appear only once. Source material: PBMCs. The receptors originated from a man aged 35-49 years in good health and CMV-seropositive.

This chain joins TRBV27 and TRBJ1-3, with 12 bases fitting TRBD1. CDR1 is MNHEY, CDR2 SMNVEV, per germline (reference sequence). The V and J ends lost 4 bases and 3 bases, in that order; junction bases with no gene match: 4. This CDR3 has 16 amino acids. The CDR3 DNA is TGTGCCAGCAGTTCGGGACAGGGGGCCCTTGGAAACACCATATATTTT. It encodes CASSSGQGALGNTIYF.

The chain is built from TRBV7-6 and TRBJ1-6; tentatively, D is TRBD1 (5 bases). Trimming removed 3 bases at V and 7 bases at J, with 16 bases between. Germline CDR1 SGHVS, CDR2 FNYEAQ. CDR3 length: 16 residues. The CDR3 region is CASSLNLQGTNSPLHF. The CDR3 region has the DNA TGTGCCAGCAGCTTGAATCTGCAGGGTACAAATTCACCCCTCCACTTT.

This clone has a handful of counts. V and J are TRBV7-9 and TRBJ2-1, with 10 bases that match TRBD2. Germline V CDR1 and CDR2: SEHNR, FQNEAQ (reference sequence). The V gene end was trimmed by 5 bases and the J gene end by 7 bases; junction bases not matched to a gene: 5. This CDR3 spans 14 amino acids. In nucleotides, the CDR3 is TGTGCCAGCAGCGCGGGACTAGCGCGGAATGAGCAGTTCTTC. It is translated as CASSAGLARNEQFF.

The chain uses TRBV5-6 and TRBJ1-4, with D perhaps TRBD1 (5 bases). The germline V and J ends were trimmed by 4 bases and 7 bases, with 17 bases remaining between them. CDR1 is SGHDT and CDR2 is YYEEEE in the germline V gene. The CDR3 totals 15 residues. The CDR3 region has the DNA TGTGCCAGCAGCCCAGACAAGGGCGGGGGTGAAAAACTGTTTTTT. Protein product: CASSPDKGGGEKLFF.

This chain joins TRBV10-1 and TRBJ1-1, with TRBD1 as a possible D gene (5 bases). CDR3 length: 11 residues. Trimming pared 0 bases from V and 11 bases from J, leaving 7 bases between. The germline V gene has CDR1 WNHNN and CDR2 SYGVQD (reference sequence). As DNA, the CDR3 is TGCGCCAGCAGTGAGTCGGGGCGGGCTTTCTTT. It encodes CASSESGRAFF.

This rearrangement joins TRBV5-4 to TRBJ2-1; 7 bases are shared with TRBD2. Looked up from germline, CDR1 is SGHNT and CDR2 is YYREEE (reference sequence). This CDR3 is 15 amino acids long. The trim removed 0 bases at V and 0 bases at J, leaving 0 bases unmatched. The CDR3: CASSLGGGSYNEQFF. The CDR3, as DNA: TGTGCCAGCAGCTTGGGGGGGGGCTCCTACAATGAGCAGTTCTTC.

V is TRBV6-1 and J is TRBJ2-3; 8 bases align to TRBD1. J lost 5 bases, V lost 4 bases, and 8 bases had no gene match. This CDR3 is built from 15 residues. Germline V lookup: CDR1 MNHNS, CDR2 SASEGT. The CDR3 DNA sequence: TGTGCCAGCAGTGGGGTGGGACAGGTTATAGATACGCAGTATTTT. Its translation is CASSGVGQVIDTQYF.

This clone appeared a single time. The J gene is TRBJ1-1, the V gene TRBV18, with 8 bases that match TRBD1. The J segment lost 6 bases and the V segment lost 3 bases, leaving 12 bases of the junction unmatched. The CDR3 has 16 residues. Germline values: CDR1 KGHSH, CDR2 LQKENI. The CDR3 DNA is TGTGCCAGCTCACCCTCGTCAGGGGGCGTCGGGTCTGAAGCTTTCTTT. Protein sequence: CASSPSSGGVGSEAFF.

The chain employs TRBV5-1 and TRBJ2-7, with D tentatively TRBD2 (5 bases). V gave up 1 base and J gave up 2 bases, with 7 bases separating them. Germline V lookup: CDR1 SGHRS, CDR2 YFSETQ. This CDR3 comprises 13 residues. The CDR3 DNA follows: TGCGCCAGCAGCTTGAGCGGACCCTACGAGCAGTACTTC. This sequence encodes CASSLSGPYEQYF.

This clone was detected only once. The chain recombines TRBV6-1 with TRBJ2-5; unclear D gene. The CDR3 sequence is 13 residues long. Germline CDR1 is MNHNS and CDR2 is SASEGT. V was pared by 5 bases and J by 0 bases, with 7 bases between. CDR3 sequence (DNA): TGTGCCAGCAGTCGTCCTAACCAAGAGACCCAGTACTTC. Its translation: CASSRPNQETQYF.

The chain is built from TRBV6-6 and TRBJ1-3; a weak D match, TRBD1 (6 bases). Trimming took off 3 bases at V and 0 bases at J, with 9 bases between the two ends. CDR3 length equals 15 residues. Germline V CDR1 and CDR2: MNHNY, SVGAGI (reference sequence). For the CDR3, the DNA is TGTGCCAGCAGTTATTCCAGGGGCTCTGGAAACACCATATATTTT. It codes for CASSYSRGSGNTIYF.

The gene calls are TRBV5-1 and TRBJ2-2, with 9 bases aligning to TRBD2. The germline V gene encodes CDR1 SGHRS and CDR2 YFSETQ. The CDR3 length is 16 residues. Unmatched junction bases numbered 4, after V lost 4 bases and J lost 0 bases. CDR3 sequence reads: CASSTTSGANTGELFF. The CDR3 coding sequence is TGCGCCAGCAGCACGACTAGCGGAGCGAACACCGGGGAGCTGTTTTTT.

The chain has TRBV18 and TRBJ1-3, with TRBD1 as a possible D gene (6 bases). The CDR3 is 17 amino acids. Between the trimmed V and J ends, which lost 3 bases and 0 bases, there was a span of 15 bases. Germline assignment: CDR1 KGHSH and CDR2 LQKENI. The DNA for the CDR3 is TGTGCCAGCTCACCTACTACAGGGCACTCCTCTGGAAACACCATATATTTT. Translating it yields CASSPTTGHSSGNTIYF.

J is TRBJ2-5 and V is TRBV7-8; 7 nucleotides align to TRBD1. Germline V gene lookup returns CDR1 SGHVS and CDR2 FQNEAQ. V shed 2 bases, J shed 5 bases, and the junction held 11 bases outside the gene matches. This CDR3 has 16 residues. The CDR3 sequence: CASSLRSRGQGETQYF. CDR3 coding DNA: TGTGCCAGCAGCTTACGTTCGAGGGGGCAAGGGGAGACCCAGTACTTC.

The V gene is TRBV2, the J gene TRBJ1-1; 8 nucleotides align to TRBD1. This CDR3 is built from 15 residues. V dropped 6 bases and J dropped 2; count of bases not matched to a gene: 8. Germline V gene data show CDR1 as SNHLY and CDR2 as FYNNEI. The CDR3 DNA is TGTGCCAGCAGCCAGGACAGGGCCAAAAACACTGAAGCTTTCTTT. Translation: CASSQDRAKNTEAFF.

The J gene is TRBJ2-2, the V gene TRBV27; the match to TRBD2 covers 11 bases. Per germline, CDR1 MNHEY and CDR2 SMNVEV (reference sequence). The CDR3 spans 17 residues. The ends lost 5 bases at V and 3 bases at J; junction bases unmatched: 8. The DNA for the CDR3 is TGTGCCAGCAGTCCATTAGCGGGAGGGGGGGACACCGGGGAGCTGTTTTTT. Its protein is CASSPLAGGGDTGELFF.

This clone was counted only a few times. CDR3 sequence (DNA): TGTGCCTGGAGCACAAACAGGGGGTCGGCCCAGTACTTC. Translation gives CAWSTNRGSAQYF. The gene calls are TRBV30 and TRBJ2-5; 8 positions agree with TRBD1. The CDR3 covers 13 residues. The germline V gene encodes CDR1 GTSNPN and CDR2 SVGIG (reference sequence). The junction had 9 bases not matched to a gene; V was cut back by 3 bases and J by 9 bases.